The entry below gives a single T cell receptor beta chain sequence along with its context. Its antigen is unidentified. These data belong to a study of T cells after yellow fever vaccination. The study's findings and limits: The secondary response peaked faster, at day 5 versus 15, but was weaker.

TCRdb re-analysed the 5' RACE reads in MiXCR, keeping a single row per CDR3 protein. The sample lists nearly 350,000 distinct CDR3 sequences; about 7.8% were seen once. V lost 7 bases to trimming and J lost 4 bases, with 18 bases between them. This CDR3 has 15 residues. The V gene's germline CDR1 is MNHNS and CDR2 SASEGT. The starting material was PBMCs, obtained about 41 days after the first yellow fever vaccination. The clonotype was recovered from a man aged 18 to 30 who received the YFV17D yellow fever vaccine. The chain recombines TRBV6-1 with TRBJ2-3, with D maybe TRBD2 (6 bases). The CDR3 DNA reads TGTGCCAGCACCAGAACCAGCGGGCCCTCAGATACGCAGTATTTT. This codes for CASTRTSGPSDTQYF.